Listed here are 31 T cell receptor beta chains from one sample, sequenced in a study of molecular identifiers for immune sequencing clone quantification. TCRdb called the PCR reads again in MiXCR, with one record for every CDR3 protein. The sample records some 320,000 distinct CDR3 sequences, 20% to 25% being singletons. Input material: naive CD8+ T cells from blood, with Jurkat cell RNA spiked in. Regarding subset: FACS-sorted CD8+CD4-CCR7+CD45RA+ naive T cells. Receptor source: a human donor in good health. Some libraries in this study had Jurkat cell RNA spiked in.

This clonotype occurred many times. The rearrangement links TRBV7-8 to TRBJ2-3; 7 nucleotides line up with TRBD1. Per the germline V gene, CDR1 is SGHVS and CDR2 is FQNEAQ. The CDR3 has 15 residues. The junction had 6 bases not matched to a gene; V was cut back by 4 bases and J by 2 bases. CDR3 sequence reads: CASSSNRGLTDTQYF. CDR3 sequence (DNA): TGTGCCAGCAGCTCAAACAGGGGCCTCACAGATACGCAGTATTTT.

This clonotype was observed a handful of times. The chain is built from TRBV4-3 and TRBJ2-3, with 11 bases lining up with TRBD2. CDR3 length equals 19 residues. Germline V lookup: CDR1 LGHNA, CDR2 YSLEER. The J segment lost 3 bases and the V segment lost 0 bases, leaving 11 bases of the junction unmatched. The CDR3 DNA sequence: TGCGCCAGCAGCCAAGAGGGAGCCCAACTAGCGGGAGTTACAGATACGCAGTATTTT. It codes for CASSQEGAQLAGVTDTQYF.

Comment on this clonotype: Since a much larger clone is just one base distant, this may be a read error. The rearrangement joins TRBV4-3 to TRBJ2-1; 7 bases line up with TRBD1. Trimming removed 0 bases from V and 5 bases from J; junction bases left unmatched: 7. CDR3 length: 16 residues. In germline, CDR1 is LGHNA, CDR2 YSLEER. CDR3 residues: CASSQEGDRAHNEQFF. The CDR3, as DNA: TGCGCCAGCAGCCAAGAGGGAGACAGGGCCCACAATGAGCAGTTCTTC.

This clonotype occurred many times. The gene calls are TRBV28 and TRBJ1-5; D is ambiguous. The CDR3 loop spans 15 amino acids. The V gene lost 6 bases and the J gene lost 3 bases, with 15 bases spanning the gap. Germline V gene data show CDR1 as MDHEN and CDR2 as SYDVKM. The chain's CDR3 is CASSATGIFNQPQHF. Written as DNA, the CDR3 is TGTGCCAGCAGCGCAACGGGGATTTTCAATCAGCCCCAGCATTTT.

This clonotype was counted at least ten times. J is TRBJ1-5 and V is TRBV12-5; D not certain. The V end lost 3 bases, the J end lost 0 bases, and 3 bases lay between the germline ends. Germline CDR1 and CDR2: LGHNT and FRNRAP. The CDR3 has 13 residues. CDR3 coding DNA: TGTGCTAGTGGTTTAAATAGCAATCAGCCCCAGCATTTT. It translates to CASGLNSNQPQHF.

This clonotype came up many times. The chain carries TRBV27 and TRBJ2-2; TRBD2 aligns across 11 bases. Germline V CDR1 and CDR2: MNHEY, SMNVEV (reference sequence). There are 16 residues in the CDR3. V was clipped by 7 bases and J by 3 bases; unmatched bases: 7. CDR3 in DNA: TGTGCCAGCAACACACTAGCGGGAGCGGACACCGGGGAGCTGTTTTTT. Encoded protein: CASNTLAGADTGELFF.

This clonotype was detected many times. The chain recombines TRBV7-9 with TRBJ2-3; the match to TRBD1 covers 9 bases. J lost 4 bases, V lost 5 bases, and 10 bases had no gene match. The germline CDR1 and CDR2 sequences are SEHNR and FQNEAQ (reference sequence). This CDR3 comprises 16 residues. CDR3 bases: TGTGCCAGCAGCGCATCAACAGGGGGCTTAGCAGATACGCAGTATTTT. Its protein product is CASSASTGGLADTQYF.

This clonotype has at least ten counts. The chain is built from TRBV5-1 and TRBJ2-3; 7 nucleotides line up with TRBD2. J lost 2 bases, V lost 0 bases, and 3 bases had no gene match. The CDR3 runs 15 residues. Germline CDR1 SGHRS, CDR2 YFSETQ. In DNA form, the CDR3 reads TGCGCCAGCAGCTTGGAAGCGGGGATCACAGATACGCAGTATTTT. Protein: CASSLEAGITDTQYF.

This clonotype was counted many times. The CDR3 sequence: CASSVGLTGVPEAFF. In nucleotides, the CDR3 is TGTGCCAGCAGCGTCGGACTGACAGGGGTTCCTGAAGCTTTCTTT. The chain employs TRBV2 and TRBJ1-1; TRBD1 agrees at 8 bases. Trimming at V came to 6 bases and at J to 6 bases, leaving 12 bases not matched to a gene. The CDR3 length is 15 residues. Germline values: CDR1 SNHLY, CDR2 FYNNEI.

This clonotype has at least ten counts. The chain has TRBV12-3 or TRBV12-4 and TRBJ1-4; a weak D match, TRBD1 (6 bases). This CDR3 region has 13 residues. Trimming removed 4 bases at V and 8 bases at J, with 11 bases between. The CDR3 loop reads CASSSGVYEKLFF. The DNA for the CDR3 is TGTGCCAGCAGTTCAGGGGTATACGAAAAACTGTTTTTT.

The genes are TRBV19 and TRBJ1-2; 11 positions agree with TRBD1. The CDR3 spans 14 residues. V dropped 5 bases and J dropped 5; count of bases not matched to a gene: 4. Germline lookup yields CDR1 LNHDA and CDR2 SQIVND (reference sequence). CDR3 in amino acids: CASSAGTGGYGYTF. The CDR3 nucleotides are TGTGCCAGTAGTGCCGGGACAGGGGGATATGGCTACACCTTC.

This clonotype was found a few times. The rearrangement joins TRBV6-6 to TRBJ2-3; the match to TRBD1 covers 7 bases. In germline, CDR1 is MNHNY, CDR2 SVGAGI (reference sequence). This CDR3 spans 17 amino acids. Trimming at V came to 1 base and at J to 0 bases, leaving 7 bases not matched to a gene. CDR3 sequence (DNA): TGTGCCAGCAGTTACTTCAGGACAGGATCTAGCACAGATACGCAGTATTTT. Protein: CASSYFRTGSSTDTQYF.

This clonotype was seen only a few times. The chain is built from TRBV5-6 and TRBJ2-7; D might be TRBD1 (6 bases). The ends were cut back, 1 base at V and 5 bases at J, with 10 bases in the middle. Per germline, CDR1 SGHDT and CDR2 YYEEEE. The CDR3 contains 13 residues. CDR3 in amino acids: CASSLRAGDEQYF. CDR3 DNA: TGTGCCAGCAGCTTGAGGGCAGGGGACGAGCAGTACTTC. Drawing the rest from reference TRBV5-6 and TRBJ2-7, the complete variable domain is DAGVTQSPTHLIKTRGQQVTLRCSPKSGHDTVSWYQQALGQGPQFIFQYYEEEERQRGNFPDRFSGHQFPNYSSELNVNALLLGDSALYLCASSLRAGDEQYFGPGTRLTVT.

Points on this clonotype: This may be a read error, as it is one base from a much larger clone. Here the CDR3 DNA reads TGTGCCAGCGGCTCGGGAGCGGAGGGGAGCTACGAGCAGTACTTC. This codes for CASGSGAEGSYEQYF. This chain uses TRBV5-4 with TRBJ2-7, with D perhaps matching TRBD2 (6 bases). This CDR3 spans 15 amino acids. V lost 7 bases and J 3 bases, leaving 20 bases between the germline ends. From germline, CDR1 is SGHNT and CDR2 YYREEE (reference sequence).

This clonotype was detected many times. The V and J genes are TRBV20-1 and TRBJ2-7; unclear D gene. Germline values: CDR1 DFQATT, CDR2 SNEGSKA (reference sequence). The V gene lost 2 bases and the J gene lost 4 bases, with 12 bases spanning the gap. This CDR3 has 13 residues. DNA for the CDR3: TGCAGTGCTAGAAACACGCTTAATTACGAGCAGTACTTC. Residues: CSARNTLNYEQYF.

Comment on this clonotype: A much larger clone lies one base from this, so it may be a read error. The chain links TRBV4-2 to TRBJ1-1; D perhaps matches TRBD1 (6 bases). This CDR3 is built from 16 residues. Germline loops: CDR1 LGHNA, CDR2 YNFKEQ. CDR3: CASSQVGAGEDTEALF. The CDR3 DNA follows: TGTGCCAGCAGCCAAGTAGGGGCAGGGGAGGACACTGAAGCTCTCTTT.

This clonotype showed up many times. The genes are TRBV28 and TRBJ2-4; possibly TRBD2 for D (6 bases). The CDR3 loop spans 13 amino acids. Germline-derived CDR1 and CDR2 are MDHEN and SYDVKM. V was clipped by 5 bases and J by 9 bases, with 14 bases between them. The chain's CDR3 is CASSPSVNSIQYF. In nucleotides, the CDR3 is TGTGCCAGCAGTCCTAGCGTAAATAGCATTCAGTACTTC.

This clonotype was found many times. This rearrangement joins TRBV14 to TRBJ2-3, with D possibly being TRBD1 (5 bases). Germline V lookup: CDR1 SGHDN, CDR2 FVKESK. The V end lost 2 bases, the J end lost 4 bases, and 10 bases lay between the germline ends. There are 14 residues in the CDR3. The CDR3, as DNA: TGTGCCAGCAGCCAACCCAGGGTTGCAGATACGCAGTATTTT. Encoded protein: CASSQPRVADTQYF.

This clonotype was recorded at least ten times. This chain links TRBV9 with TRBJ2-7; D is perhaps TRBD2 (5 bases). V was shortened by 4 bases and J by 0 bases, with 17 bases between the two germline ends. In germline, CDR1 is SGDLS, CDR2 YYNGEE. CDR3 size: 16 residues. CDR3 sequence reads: CASSPNGDPRSYEQYF. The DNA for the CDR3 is TGTGCCAGCAGCCCGAACGGGGATCCCCGCTCCTACGAGCAGTACTTC.

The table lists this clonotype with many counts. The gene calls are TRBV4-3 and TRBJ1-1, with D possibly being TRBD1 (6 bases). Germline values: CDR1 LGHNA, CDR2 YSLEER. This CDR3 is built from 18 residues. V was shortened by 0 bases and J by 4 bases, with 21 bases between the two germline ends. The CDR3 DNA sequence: TGCGCCAGCAGCCAAGATTCGCTTATAGGGGGTTGGGGCACTGAAGCTTTCTTT. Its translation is CASSQDSLIGGWGTEAFF.

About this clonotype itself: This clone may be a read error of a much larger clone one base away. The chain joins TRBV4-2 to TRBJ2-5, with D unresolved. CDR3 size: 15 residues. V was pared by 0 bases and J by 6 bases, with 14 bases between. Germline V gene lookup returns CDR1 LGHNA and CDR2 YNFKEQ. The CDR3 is CASSQDKLVRKTQYF. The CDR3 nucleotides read TGTGCCAGCAGCCAAGATAAGTTGGTCCGGAAGACCCAGTACTTC.

The CDR3 sequence is CASSQDDSWRETQYF. The CDR3 DNA is TGTGCCAGCAGCCAAGATGACAGCTGGAGAGAGACCCAGTACTTC. The chain carries TRBV3-1 and TRBJ2-5; D might be TRBD1 (5 bases). The germline gives CDR1 LGHDT, CDR2 YNNKEL (reference sequence). The CDR3 is 15 residues long. The ends were cut back, 0 bases at V and 4 bases at J, with 12 bases in the middle.

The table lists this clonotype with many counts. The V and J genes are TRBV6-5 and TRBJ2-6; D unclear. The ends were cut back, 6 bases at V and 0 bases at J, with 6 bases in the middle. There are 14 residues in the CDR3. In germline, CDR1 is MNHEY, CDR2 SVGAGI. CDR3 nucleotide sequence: TGTGCCAGCAGCCCAACCTCTGGGGCCAACGTCCTGACTTTC. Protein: CASSPTSGANVLTF.

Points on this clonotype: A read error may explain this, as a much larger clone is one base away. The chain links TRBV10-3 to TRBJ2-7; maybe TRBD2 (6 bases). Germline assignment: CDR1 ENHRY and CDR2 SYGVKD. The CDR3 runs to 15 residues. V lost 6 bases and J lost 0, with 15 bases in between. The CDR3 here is CAISETGTLSYEQYF. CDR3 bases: TGTGCCATCAGCGAGACCGGGACTCTCTCCTACGAGCAGTACTTC.

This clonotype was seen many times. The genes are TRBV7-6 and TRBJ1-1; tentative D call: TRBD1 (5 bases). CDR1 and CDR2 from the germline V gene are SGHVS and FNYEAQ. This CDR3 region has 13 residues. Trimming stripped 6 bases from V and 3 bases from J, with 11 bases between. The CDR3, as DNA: TGTGCCAGCAGGCGGGGGGACGACACTGAAGCTTTCTTT. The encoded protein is CASRRGDDTEAFF.

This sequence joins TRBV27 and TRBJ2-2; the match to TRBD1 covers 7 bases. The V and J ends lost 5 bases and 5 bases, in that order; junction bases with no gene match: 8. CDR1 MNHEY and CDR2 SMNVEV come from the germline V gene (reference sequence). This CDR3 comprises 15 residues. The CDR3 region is CASSIGTEVTGELFF. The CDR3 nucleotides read TGTGCCAGCAGTATCGGGACAGAGGTAACCGGGGAGCTGTTTTTT.

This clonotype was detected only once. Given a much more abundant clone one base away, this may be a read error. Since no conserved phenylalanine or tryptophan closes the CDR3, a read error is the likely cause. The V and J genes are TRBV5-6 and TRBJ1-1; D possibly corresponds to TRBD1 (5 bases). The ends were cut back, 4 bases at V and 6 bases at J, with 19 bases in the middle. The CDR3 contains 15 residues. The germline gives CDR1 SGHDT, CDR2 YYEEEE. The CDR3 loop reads CASSQSIGAGPEAFL. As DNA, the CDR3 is TGTGCCAGCAGCCAATCCATCGGGGCCGGGCCTGAAGCTTTCCTT.

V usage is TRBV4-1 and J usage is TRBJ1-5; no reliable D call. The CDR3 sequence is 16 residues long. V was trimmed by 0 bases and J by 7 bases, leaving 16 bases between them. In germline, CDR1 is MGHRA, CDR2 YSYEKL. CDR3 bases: TGCGCCAGCAGCCAAGATCGGGCGACACTCTTCCAGCCCCAGCATTTT. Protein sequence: CASSQDRATLFQPQHF.

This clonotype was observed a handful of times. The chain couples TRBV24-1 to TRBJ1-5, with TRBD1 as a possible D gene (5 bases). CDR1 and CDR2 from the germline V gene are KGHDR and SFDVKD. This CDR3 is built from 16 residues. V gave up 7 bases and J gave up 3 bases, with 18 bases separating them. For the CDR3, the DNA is TGTGCCACCAGAGAGGGGATAACTGGAGACAATCAGCCCCAGCATTTT. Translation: CATREGITGDNQPQHF.

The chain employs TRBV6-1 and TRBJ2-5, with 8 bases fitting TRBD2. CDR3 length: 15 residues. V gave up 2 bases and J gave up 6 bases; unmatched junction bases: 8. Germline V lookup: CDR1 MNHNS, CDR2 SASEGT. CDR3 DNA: TGTGCCAGCAGTGAATACGGCGGGAGGCCCCAGACCCAGTACTTC. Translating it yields CASSEYGGRPQTQYF.

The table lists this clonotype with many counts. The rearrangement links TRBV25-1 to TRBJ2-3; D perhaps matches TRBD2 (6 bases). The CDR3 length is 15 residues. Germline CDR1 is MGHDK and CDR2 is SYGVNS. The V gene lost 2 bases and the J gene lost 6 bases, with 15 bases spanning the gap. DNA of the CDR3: TGTGCCAGCAGTGAAGGAGGGACGTCATATGATACGCAGTATTTT. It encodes CASSEGGTSYDTQYF.